This T cell receptor (beta chain) was sequenced for a study of blood T cell repertoires in COVID-19. Only one count was recorded for this clone. Clones were sequenced by immunoSEQ multiplex PCR, and TCRdb holds only the in-frame ones, with some missing. The sample shows roughly 150,000 clones, 65% to 85% of them seen only once. Participant ages covered about 18 to 90 years across around 25 US areas. The CDR3 loop spans 15 amino acids. Germline CDR1 reads LNHDA; CDR2 reads SQIVND (reference sequence). V shed 3 bases, J shed 4 bases, and the junction held 5 bases outside the gene matches. Material for sequencing was PBMCs or T cells enriched from blood (not recorded which). The rearrangement links TRBV19 to TRBJ1-1; 10 positions match TRBD1. The sequence derives from a man between 35 and 55 years old who had recovered from COVID-19. The CDR3 bases are TGTGCCAGTAGTATTCTGACAGGGGGCCTCACTGAAGCTTTCTTT. It encodes CASSILTGGLTEAFF.